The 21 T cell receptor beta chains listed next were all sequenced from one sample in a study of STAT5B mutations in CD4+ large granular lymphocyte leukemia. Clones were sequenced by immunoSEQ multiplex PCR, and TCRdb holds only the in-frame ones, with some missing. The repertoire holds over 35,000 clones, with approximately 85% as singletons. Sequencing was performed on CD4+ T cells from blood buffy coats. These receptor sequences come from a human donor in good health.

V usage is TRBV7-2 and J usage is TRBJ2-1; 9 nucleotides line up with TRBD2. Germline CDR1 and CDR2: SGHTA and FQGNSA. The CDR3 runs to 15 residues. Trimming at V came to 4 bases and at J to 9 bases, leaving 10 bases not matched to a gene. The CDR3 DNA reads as TGTGCCAGCAGCTCCCGTAGGCTAGCGGGAAGTGAGCAGTTCTTC. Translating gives CASSSRRLAGSEQFF.

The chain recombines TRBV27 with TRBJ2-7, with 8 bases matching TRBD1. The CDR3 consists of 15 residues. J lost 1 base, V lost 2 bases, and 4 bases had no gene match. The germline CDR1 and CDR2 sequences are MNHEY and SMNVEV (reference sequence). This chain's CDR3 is CASSLQGAMSYEQYF. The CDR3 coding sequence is TGTGCCAGCAGTTTACAGGGGGCTATGTCCTACGAGCAGTACTTC.

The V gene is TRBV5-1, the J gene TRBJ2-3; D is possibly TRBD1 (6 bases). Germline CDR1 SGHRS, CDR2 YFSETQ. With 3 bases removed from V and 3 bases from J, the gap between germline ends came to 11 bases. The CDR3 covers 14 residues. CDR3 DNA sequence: TGCGCCAGCAGCTCCGTAAGGGGGACAGATACGCAGTATTTT. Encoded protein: CASSSVRGTDTQYF.

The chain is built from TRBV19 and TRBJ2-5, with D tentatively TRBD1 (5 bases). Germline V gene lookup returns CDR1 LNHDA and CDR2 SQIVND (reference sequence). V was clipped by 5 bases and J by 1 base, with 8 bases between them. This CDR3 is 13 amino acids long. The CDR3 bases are TGTGCCAGTAGTCGACAGTCCCAAGAGACCCAGTACTTC. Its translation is CASSRQSQETQYF. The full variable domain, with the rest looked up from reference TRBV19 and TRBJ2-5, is DGGITQSPKYLFRKEGQNVTLSCEQNLNHDAMYWYRQDPGQGLRLIYYSQIVNDFQKGDIAEGYSVSREKKESFPLTVTSAQKNPTAFYLCASSRQSQETQYFGPGTRLLVL.

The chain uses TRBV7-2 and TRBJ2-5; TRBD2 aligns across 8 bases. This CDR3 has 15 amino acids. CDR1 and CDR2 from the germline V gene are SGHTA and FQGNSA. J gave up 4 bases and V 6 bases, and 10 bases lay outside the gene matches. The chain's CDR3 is CASRPPGLAGETQYF. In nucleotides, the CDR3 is TGTGCCAGCAGACCCCCCGGGCTAGCGGGAGAGACCCAGTACTTC.

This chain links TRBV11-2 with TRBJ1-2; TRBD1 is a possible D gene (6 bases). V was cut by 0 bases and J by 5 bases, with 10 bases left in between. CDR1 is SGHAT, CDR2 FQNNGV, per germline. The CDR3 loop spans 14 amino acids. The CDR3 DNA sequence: TGTGCCAGCAGCTTAGAGAGGACAGCTTATGGCTACACCTTC. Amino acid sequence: CASSLERTAYGYTF.

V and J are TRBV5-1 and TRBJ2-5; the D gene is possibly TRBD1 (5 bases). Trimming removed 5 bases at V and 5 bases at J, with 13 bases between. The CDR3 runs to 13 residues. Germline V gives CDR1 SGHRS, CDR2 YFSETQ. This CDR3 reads CASRGTGGETQYF. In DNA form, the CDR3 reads TGCGCCAGCAGAGGAACAGGTGGGGAGACCCAGTACTTC.

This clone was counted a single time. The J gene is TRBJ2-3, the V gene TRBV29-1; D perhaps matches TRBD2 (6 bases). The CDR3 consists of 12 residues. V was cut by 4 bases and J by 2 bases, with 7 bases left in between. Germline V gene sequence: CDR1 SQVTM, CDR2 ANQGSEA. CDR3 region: CSVGTNTDTQYF. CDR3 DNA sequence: TGCAGCGTTGGGACTAACACAGATACGCAGTATTTT.

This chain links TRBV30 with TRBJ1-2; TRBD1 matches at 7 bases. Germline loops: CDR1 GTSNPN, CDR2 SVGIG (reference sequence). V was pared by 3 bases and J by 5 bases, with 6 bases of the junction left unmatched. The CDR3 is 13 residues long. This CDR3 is CAWRVTGDYGYTF. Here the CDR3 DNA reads TGTGCCTGGAGGGTTACAGGGGATTATGGCTACACCTTC.

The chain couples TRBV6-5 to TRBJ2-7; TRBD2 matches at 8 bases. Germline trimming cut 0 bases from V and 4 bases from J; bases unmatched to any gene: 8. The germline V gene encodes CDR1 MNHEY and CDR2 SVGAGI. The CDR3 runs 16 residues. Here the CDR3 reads CASSYSTGGPGYEQYF. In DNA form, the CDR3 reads TGTGCCAGCAGTTACTCGACGGGAGGGCCTGGGTACGAGCAGTACTTC.

This CDR3 reads CASTRTGSYEQYF. CDR3 in DNA: TGTGCCAGCACCCGGACAGGGTCCTACGAGCAGTACTTC. This chain links TRBV27 with TRBJ2-7; the match to TRBD1 covers 8 bases. Per the germline V gene, CDR1 is MNHEY and CDR2 is SMNVEV (reference sequence). The CDR3 length is 13 residues. Losses at the gene ends were 7 bases for V and 1 base for J; bases not matched to a gene: 3.

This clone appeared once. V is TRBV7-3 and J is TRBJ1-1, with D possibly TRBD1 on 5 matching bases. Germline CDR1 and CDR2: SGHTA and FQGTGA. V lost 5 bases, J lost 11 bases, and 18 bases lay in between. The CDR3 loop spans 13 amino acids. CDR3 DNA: TGTGCCAGCAGCCTTCAAGCTGGGACTAGCGCTTTCTTT. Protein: CASSLQAGTSAFF.

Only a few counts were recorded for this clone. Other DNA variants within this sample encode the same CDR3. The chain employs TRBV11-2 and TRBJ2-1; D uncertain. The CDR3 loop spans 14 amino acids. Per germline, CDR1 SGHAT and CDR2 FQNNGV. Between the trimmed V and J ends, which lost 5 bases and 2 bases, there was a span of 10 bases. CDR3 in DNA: TGTGCCAGCAGCCTCTCGGGTCCCTACAATGAGCAGTTCTTC. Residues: CASSLSGPYNEQFF. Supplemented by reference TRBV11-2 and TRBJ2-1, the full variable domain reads EAGVAQSPRYKIIEKRQSVAFWCNPISGHATLYWYQQILGQGPKLLIQFQNNGVVDDSQLPKDRFSAERLKGVDSTLKIQPAKLEDSAVYLCASSLSGPYNEQFFGPGTRLTVL.

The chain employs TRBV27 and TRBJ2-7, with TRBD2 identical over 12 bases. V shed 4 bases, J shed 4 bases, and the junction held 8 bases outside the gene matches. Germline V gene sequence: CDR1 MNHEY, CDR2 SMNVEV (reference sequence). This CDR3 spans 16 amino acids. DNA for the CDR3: TGTGCCAGCAGTTCCCTGGCTAGCGGGGGGGCTTACGAGCAGTACTTC. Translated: CASSSLASGGAYEQYF.

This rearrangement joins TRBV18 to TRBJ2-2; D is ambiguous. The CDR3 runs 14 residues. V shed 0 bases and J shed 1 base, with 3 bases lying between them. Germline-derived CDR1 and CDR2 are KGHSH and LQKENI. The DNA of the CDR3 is TGTGCCAGCTCACCACCCAGGAACACCGGGGAGCTGTTTTTT. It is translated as CASSPPRNTGELFF.

The CDR3 coding sequence is TGTGCCAGCAGTCCTGGTCTTGCCTACGAGCAGTACTTC. It codes for CASSPGLAYEQYF. The chain combines TRBV5-5 with TRBJ2-7; no reliable D call. V lost 5 bases to trimming and J lost 2 bases, with 11 bases between them. Germline V gene lookup returns CDR1 SGHKS and CDR2 YYEKEE (reference sequence). CDR3 length equals 13 residues.

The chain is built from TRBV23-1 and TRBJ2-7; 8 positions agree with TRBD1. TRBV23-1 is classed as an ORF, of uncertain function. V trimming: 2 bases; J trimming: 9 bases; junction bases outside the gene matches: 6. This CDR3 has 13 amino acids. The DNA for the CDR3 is TGCGCCAGCAGTCAAAAAAACAGGGGGATGCAGTACTTC. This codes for CASSQKNRGMQYF.

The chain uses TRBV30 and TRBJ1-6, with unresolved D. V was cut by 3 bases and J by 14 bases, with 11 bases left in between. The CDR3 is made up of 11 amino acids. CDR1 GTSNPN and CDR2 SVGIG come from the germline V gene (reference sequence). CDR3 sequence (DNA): TGTGCCTGGAGGAATGGGCCGACCCTCCACTTT. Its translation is CAWRNGPTLHF.

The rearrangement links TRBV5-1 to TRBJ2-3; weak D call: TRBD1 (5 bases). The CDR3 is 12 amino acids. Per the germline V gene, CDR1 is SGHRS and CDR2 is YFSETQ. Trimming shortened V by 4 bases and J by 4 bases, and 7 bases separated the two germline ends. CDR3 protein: CASSPGSDTQYF. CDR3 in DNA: TGCGCCAGCAGCCCAGGGTCAGATACGCAGTATTTT.

This CDR3 is CASSPAGLAGNTGELFF. The CDR3 coding sequence is TGTGCCAGCTCACCTGCGGGACTAGCGGGAAACACCGGGGAGCTGTTTTTT. V usage is TRBV18 and J usage is TRBJ2-2; TRBD2 agrees at 13 bases. Trimming took 3 bases from V and 2 from J; bases not matched to a gene: 3. Per germline, CDR1 KGHSH and CDR2 LQKENI. The CDR3 covers 17 residues.

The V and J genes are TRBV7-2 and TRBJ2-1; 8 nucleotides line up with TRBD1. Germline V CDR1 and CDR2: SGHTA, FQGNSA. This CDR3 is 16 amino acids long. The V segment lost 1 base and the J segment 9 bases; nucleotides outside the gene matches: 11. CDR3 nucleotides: TGTGCCAGCAGCTTAGATTCCCAGGGGGCGTTGGCTGAGCAGTTCTTC. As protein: CASSLDSQGALAEQFF.